Listed below are T cell receptor beta chains from one sample, sequenced in a study of shared clonotypes between healthy human individuals. Only in-frame clones appear in the TCRdb table, and some are missing; sequencing was by immunoSEQ multiplex PCR. Among 640,000 or so clones listed, approximately 75% were seen once. What was sequenced was memory CD4+ T cells sorted from blood. These receptors were collected from a young woman in good health. CDR3s include the opening cysteine and the closing phenylalanine or tryptophan.

j_call v_call cdr3_aa
TRBJ2-7 TRBV5-1 CASSLGQRGYEQYF
TRBJ2-7 TRBV11-2 CASSLAGRGHLYEQYF
TRBJ1-4 TRBV6-1 CASSEAGTGTNEKLFF
TRBJ1-5 TRBV12-5 CASGIWTGINSNQPQHF
TRBJ1-1 TRBV6-5 CASSYSPGAISEAFF
TRBJ2-1 TRBV10-1 CASSEGQGWGEQFF
TRBJ2-1 TRBV2 CAGANYNEQFF
TRBJ2-7 TRBV5-4 CASRPDRGAIEQYF
TRBJ2-7 TRBV5-1 CASSLGPGQNYEQYF
TRBJ2-3 TRBV5-1 CASSLAGYPTTDTQYF
TRBJ1-1 TRBV5-8 CASSSGPRWEAFF
TRBJ2-1 TRBV11-2 CASSFSGRSNEQFF
TRBJ2-5 TRBV11-2 CASSLAGAGETQYF
TRBJ2-7 TRBV18 CASSPRDLAAAQEQYF
TRBJ2-1 TRBV2 CASSVEGPGYNEQFF
TRBJ2-3 TRBV28 CASSQARRADTQYF
TRBJ2-1 TRBV28 CASSSNRWRQFF
TRBJ2-1 TRBV5-1 CASSLGQGAIYNEQFF
TRBJ2-1 TRBV5-1 CASSLVAGPSEQFF
TRBJ2-3 TRBV5-1 CASSLAARITDTQYF
TRBJ1-1 TRBV28 CASSWGGNTEAFF
TRBJ2-1 TRBV5-1 CASSLGSGSYNEQFF
TRBJ1-1 TRBV27 CASSPPLGTEAFF
TRBJ1-1 TRBV2 CASSVQNTEAFF
TRBJ1-4 TRBV25-1 CASALQGSGEKLFF
TRBJ2-6 TRBV30 CAWSKTPSGYRPSGANVLTF
. TRBV6-5 CASSYGSHGIYEQYF
TRBJ2-1 TRBV6-5 CASRKREGPFNEQFF
TRBJ1-1 TRBV5-1 CASSQQGDGTEAFF
TRBJ2-3 TRBV2 CASSGDSADTQYF
TRBJ1-3 TRBV7-8 CASSSGVVGNTIYF
TRBJ2-3 TRBV9 CASSVEGAAKGTQYF
TRBJ2-7 TRBV5-5 CASSLWVAGEQYF
TRBJ1-2 TRBV5-8 CASSRSGTGIFGYTF
. TRBV28 CASSSPGTSYEQYF
TRBJ2-1 TRBV5-1 CASSPLTSASNEQFF
TRBJ2-7 TRBV28 CASSSPGQVIYEQYF
TRBJ2-3 TRBV11-2 CASSQRAGTSDTDTQYF
TRBJ2-7 TRBV5-4 CASNRDRGSYEQYF
TRBJ2-3 TRBV27 CASSLAGAGDTQYF
TRBJ1-4 TRBV7-9 CASRGGPTVGTNEKLFF
TRBJ1-5 TRBV5-1 CASSLEPTDSNQPQHF
TRBJ2-1 TRBV28 CASSPGGNNEQFF
TRBJ1-1 TRBV28 CASSLGGMNTEAFF
TRBJ2-1 TRBV11-2 CASSLARVGEQFF
TRBJ2-7 TRBV27 CASSIRDRGEQYF
TRBJ1-1 TRBV19 CASSSGTGGYTEAFF
TRBJ1-4 TRBV6-6 CASSSPVGRGEKLFF
TRBJ2-7 TRBV7-2 CASSPGRGTGYEQYF
TRBJ1-2 TRBV7-9 CASSYTGENYGYTF
TRBJ2-3 TRBV30 CAWSVLLGEGSTDTQYF
TRBJ1-2 TRBV28 CASSLGGSLHYYGYTF
TRBJ2-7 TRBV7-3 CASSPYSSGEQYF
TRBJ2-5 TRBV4-2 CASSQEGSGSQETQYF